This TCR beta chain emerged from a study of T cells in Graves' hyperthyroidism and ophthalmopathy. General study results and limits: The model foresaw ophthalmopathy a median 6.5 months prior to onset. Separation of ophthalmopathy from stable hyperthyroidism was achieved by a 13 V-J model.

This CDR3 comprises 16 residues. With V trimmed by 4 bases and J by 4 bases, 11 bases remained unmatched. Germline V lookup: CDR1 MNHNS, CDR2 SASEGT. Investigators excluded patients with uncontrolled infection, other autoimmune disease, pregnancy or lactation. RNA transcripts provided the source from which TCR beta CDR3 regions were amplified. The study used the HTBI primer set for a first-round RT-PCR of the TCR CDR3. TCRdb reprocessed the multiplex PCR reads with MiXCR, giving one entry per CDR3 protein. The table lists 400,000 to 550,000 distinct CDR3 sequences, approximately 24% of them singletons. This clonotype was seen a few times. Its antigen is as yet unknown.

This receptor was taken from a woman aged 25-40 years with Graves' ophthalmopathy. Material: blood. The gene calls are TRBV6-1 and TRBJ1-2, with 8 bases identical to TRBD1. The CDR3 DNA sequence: TGTGCCAGCAGTGGATCGAACAGGGGGGCGCCCTATGGCTACACCTTC. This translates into CASSGSNRGAPYGYTF.